This is a list of T cell receptor beta chains from one sample in a study of shared clonotypes between healthy human individuals. Assay: immunoSEQ multiplex PCR; the TCRdb copy retains only in-frame clones and omits some. The sample includes over a million clones, around 98% of them seen just once. Sequenced: naive CD4+ T cells sorted from blood. The receptors derive from a man aged 25-45 years in good health. Both conserved end residues are part of each CDR3. A D gene is named only where the DNA matches it firmly. Size tells how often a clone was seen (once, few, many) or the class of an expanded clone, and some rows leave it out.

.,TRBV9,.,TRBJ2-3,CASTRGSTDTQYF,TGTGCCAGCACTCGCGGGAGCACAGATACGCAGTATTTT
TRBD2,TRBV28,.,TRBJ2-1,CATQPLAGVRYNEQFF,TGTGCCACCCAACCCTTAGCGGGAGTTCGGTACAATGAGCAGTTCTTC
.,TRBV19,.,TRBJ1-1,CASSPPWTPNTEAFF,TGTGCCAGTAGTCCTCCTTGGACTCCGAACACTGAAGCTTTCTTT
.,TRBV2,.,TRBJ2-7,CASSDRWKSYEQYF,TGTGCCAGCAGTGATAGGTGGAAGAGCTACGAGCAGTACTTC
.,TRBV18,.,TRBJ2-2,CASSPGTGTGELFF,TGTGCCAGCTCACCAGGCACAGGGACCGGGGAGCTGTTTTTT
TRBD2,TRBV2,once,TRBJ2-1,CASSRLAGVAGNEQFF,TGTGCCAGCAGTAGACTAGCGGGGGTCGCTGGAAATGAGCAGTTCTTC
.,TRBV6-6,few,TRBJ1-1,CASSYSISADREAFF,TGTGCCAGCAGTTACTCGATCTCGGCGGACAGAGAAGCTTTCTTT
.,TRBV28,.,TRBJ2-7,CASSTPSEQYF,TGTGCCAGCAGTACCCCTAGTGAGCAGTACTTC
.,TRBV5-1,.,TRBJ1-2,CASSSGPIYGYTF,TGCGCCAGCAGCTCAGGACCTATCTATGGCTACACCTTC
.,TRBV5-1,once,TRBJ2-7,CASSTPPYEQYF,TGCGCCAGCAGCACCCCCCCTTACGAGCAGTACTTC
TRBD1,TRBV19,.,TRBJ2-5,CASSFSQGALGETQYF,TGTGCCAGTAGCTTTTCACAGGGGGCATTAGGAGAGACCCAGTACTTC
.,TRBV14,.,TRBJ2-1,CASSLRDASYNEQFF,TGTGCCAGCAGTCTCCGGGACGCCTCCTACAATGAGCAGTTCTTC
TRBD2,TRBV7-3,.,TRBJ2-1,CASSLPPGGESGRYNEQFF,TGTGCCAGCAGCTTACCCCCCGGCGGGGAAAGCGGGAGATACAATGAGCAGTTCTTC
.,TRBV11-2,.,TRBJ1-4,CASSASPGHEKLFF,TGTGCCAGCAGCGCCTCCCCGGGACACGAAAAACTGTTTTTT
TRBD2,TRBV7-6,.,TRBJ2-1,CASSSHPGGRAAYNEQFF,TGTGCCAGCAGCTCCCACCCGGGCGGGAGGGCCGCCTACAATGAGCAGTTCTTC
TRBD2,TRBV19,.,TRBJ2-3,CASTVAGANADTQYF,TGTGCCAGTACGGTGGCGGGAGCCAACGCAGATACGCAGTATTTT
.,TRBV27,.,TRBJ2-5,CASSTWGGQETQYF,TGTGCCAGCAGTACGTGGGGCGGCCAAGAGACCCAGTACTTC
TRBD1,TRBV25-1,.,TRBJ1-2,CASSVTGGYEYGYTF,TGTGCCAGCAGCGTTACAGGGGGCTACGAATATGGCTACACCTTC
.,TRBV29-1,.,TRBJ2-5,CSVEGGAGPEETQYF,TGCAGCGTTGAAGGTGGGGCAGGGCCTGAAGAGACCCAGTACTTC
.,TRBV11-2,.,TRBJ2-6,CASSPRLSGANVLTF,TGTGCCAGCAGCCCGCGACTCTCTGGGGCCAACGTCCTGACTTTC
TRBD2,TRBV28,.,TRBJ2-7,CATSGLYEQYF,TGTGCCACTAGCGGGCTCTACGAGCAGTACTTC
TRBD1,TRBV5-5,.,TRBJ2-7,CASSRDRAYEQYF,TGTGCCAGCAGCCGGGACAGGGCGTACGAGCAGTACTTC
.,TRBV29-1,once,TRBJ1-1,CSVEEVAGDTEAFF,TGCAGCGTTGAAGAAGTGGCAGGGGACACTGAAGCTTTCTTT
.,TRBV5-6,.,TRBJ2-7,CASIDGQAGYEQYF,TGTGCCAGCATTGACGGGCAGGCTGGGTACGAGCAGTACTTC
TRBD1,TRBV7-2,.,TRBJ1-5,CASSLAATGGSWGQPQHF,TGTGCCAGCAGCTTAGCTGCGACAGGGGGTTCCTGGGGTCAGCCCCAGCATTTT
.,TRBV2,.,TRBJ2-6,CASSVESGANVLTF,TGTGCCAGCTCAGTAGAATCTGGGGCCAACGTCCTGACTTTC
TRBD1,TRBV5-6,.,TRBJ2-5,CASSLQGTETQYF,TGTGCCAGCAGCCTACAGGGGACCGAGACCCAGTACTTC
.,TRBV2,.,TRBJ2-3,CASSDIGNTQYF,TGTGCCAGCAGCGATATCGGAAATACGCAGTATTTT
TRBD1,TRBV29-1,.,TRBJ2-5,CSVGPPGGRETQYF,TGCAGCGTTGGCCCACCAGGGGGCCGAGAGACCCAGTACTTC
TRBD1,TRBV6-5,.,TRBJ1-2,CASSYNRDSSNYGYTF,TGTGCCAGCAGTTACAACCGGGACAGCTCTAACTATGGCTACACCTTC
.,TRBV9,.,TRBJ1-4,CASSVATGPGEKLFF,TGTGCCAGCAGCGTAGCCACAGGGCCCGGTGAAAAACTGTTTTTT
.,TRBV9,.,TRBJ2-1,CASSVVAGLEQFF,TGTGCCAGCAGCGTAGTAGCCGGGCTTGAGCAGTTCTTC
TRBD1,TRBV28,.,TRBJ2-3,CASSPLTGSTDTQYF,TGTGCCAGCAGTCCCCTGACAGGGAGCACAGATACGCAGTATTTT
TRBD2,TRBV7-9,.,TRBJ2-1,CASSLIPPAGGPNEQFF,TGTGCCAGCAGCTTAATCCCCCCGGCGGGAGGGCCGAATGAGCAGTTCTTC
.,TRBV5-1,.,TRBJ1-2,CASSFGASTSNYGYTF,TGCGCCAGCAGCTTCGGGGCCAGCACTAGTAACTATGGCTACACCTTC
TRBD1,TRBV10-3,once,TRBJ2-5,CAISGTGEMETQYF,TGTGCCATCAGTGGGACAGGAGAGATGGAGACCCAGTACTTC
.,TRBV2,.,TRBJ2-2,CASRLGPGAGELFF,TGTGCCAGCAGGCTCGGGCCGGGGGCCGGGGAGCTGTTTTTT
.,TRBV5-1,once,TRBJ2-5,CASSLEGSETQYF,TGCGCCAGCAGCTTGGAAGGGAGTGAGACCCAGTACTTC
TRBD1,TRBV27,.,TRBJ2-7,CASSLTGASSYEQYF,TGTGCCAGCAGTCTCACAGGGGCCTCATCCTACGAGCAGTACTTC
.,TRBV5-4,.,TRBJ1-2,CASSLGQDFYGYTF,TGTGCCAGCAGCTTGGGGCAGGACTTCTATGGCTACACCTTC
TRBD2,TRBV6-5,.,TRBJ2-5,CASSYRWDYRKETQYF,TGTGCCAGCAGTTACAGATGGGACTACCGAAAAGAGACCCAGTACTTC
TRBD2,TRBV9,few,TRBJ2-5,CASSVGLAGVEETQYF,TGTGCCAGCAGCGTCGGACTAGCGGGCGTTGAAGAGACCCAGTACTTC